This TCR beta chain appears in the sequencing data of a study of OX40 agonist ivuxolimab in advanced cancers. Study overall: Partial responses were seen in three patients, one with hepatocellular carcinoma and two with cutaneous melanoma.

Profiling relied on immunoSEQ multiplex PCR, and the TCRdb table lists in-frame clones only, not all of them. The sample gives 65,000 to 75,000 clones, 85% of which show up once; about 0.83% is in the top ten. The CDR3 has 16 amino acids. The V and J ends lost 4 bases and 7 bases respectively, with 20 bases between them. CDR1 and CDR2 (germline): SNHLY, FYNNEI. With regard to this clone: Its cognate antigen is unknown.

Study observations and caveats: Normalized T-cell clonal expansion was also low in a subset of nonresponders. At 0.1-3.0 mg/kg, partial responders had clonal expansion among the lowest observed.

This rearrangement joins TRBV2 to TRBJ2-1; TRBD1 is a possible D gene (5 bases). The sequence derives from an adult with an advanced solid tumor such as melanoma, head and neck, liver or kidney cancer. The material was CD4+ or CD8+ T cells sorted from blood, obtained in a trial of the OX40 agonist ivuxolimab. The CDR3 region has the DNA TGTGCCAGCAGTGCAGCCCCCCAGGGATATTTTAATGAGCAGTTCTTC. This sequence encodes CASSAAPQGYFNEQFF.